This record looks at one T cell receptor (beta chain) sequence and its context. The clone's antigen remains unknown. No much larger clone exists at a distance of one base, and base qualities are not known. This entry comes from a study of blood T cell repertoires in COVID-19 (TCRdb year 2020). Regarding the complete study: Samples from collaborators originated in the United States, Italy and Spain and spanned both the acute and convalescent phases of COVID-19. The material from the prospective study consisted of cDNA or gDNA derived from T cells, B-cell-depleted T cells, or PBMCs. Deeply sampled blood TCRbeta repertoires from subjects exposed to, actively infected with, or recovered from COVID-19 were included in the dataset. The repertoires were released in a freely available public database intended as a resource for research on the immune response to SARS-CoV-2. Samples came from the ongoing ImmuneRACE study (first 160 participants) plus 1,254 subjects from 6 global collaborators. Sample metadata almost always included a de-identified subject ID, COVID-19 status, age in years and sex. Where available, HLA class I and class II types were taken from metadata supplied by the sample provider and were not determined by assay-based typing. General study outcomes and caveats: Clinical and demographic metadata were provided uncurated, with the amount varying by source and participant.

TCRbeta CDR3 regions were amplified from genomic DNA by means of the immunoSEQ Assay, a bias-controlled multiplex PCR. In the source study's methods: The number of nucleated cells in each sample was estimated from the amplification of reference gene primers within the assay. Sequence reads were collapsed and filtered to measure the absolute abundance of every unique TCRbeta CDR3 rearrangement. For each sample, productive Simpson clonality was calculated as the square root of Simpson's diversity index across productive rearrangements. TCRdb's version of the immuneACCESS table is confined to in-frame rearrangements and falls short of the full clone set. An unresolved V gene accounts for under half of the shortfall where checked; the remainder is of unknown origin. Clone size and the V and J calls come from that table; the DNA yielded D and trimming. The sample contains almost 80,000 clones, 82% of them found a single time. Jointly, the top ten make up under 45% of the sample.

The CDR3 spans 13 residues, from the cysteine through the phenylalanine. The retained sequence is limited to the CDR3, 39 bases, with the frame set at the first base. Reading the germline V gene gives CDR1 SGHTA and CDR2 FQGNSA. V is reduced by 5 bases and J by 4 bases, leaving a spacing of 11 bases between them. Collaborating institutions collected whole blood in K2EDTA tubes following their own protocols. Collaborator samples were shipped for TCRbeta analysis as frozen whole blood, isolated PBMCs, or DNA extracted from either sample type. The receptor comes from a woman in her seventies with acute or convalescent COVID-19. The rearranged chain carries TRBV7-2 and TRBJ1-2; matching of 6 bases hints at TRBD1 as the D gene. Sequenced sample: peripheral blood. The DNA sequence is TGTGCCAGCAGCACGGGGACACCCTATGGCTACACCTTC. The translation is CASSTGTPYGYTF.